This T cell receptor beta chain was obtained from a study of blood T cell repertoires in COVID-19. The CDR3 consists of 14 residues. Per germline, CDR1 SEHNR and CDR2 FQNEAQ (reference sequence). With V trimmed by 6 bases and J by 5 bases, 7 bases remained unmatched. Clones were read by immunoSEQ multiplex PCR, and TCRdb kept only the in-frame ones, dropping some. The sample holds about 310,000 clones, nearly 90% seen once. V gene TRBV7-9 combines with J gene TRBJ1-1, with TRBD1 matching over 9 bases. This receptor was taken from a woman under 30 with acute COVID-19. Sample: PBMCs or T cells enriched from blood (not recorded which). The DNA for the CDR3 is TGTGCCAGCAGACTACAGGGGGCTGGTACTGAAGCTTTCTTT. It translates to CASRLQGAGTEAFF.